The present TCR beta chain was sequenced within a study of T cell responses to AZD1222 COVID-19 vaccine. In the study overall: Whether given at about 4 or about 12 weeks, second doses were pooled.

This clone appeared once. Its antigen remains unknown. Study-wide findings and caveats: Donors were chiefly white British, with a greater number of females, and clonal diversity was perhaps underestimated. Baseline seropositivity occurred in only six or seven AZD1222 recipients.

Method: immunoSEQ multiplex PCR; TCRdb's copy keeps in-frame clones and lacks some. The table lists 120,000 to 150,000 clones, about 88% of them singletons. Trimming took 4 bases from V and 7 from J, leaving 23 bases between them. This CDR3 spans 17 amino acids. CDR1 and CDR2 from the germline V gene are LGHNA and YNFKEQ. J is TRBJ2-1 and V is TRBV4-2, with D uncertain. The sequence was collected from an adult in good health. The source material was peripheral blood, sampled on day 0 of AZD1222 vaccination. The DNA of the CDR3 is TGTGCCAGCAGCCCCCGCACCCTGGGCCCCAGTGGGAATGAGCAGTTCTTC. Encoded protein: CASSPRTLGPSGNEQFF.